This T cell receptor (beta chain) appears in the sequencing data of a study of immune cell composition in non-small cell lung cancer. Study-wide results and limits: Squamous lung tumours showed higher top 10 clone scores and clonality than adenocarcinomas. Tumour-reactive clones were not shown to match dominant in vivo tumour clones.

Turning to this clone: Its antigen is undetermined.

Data came from immunoSEQ multiplex PCR; TCRdb stores just in-frame clones and leaves some out. The sample lists 15,000 or so clones; roughly 80% were seen once. The TCR originated in a human donor with non-small cell lung cancer. Sequencing was performed on lung tumor tissue.

The CDR3 DNA reads TGTGCCAGCAGCTTAAATCCCAATCAGCCCCAGCATTTT. It specifies CASSLNPNQPQHF. The gene calls are TRBV7-9 and TRBJ1-5; D unclear. CDR1 and CDR2 (germline): SEHNR, FQNEAQ (reference sequence). The V end was cut by 2 bases, the J end by 3 bases, with 5 bases between. There are 13 residues in the CDR3.